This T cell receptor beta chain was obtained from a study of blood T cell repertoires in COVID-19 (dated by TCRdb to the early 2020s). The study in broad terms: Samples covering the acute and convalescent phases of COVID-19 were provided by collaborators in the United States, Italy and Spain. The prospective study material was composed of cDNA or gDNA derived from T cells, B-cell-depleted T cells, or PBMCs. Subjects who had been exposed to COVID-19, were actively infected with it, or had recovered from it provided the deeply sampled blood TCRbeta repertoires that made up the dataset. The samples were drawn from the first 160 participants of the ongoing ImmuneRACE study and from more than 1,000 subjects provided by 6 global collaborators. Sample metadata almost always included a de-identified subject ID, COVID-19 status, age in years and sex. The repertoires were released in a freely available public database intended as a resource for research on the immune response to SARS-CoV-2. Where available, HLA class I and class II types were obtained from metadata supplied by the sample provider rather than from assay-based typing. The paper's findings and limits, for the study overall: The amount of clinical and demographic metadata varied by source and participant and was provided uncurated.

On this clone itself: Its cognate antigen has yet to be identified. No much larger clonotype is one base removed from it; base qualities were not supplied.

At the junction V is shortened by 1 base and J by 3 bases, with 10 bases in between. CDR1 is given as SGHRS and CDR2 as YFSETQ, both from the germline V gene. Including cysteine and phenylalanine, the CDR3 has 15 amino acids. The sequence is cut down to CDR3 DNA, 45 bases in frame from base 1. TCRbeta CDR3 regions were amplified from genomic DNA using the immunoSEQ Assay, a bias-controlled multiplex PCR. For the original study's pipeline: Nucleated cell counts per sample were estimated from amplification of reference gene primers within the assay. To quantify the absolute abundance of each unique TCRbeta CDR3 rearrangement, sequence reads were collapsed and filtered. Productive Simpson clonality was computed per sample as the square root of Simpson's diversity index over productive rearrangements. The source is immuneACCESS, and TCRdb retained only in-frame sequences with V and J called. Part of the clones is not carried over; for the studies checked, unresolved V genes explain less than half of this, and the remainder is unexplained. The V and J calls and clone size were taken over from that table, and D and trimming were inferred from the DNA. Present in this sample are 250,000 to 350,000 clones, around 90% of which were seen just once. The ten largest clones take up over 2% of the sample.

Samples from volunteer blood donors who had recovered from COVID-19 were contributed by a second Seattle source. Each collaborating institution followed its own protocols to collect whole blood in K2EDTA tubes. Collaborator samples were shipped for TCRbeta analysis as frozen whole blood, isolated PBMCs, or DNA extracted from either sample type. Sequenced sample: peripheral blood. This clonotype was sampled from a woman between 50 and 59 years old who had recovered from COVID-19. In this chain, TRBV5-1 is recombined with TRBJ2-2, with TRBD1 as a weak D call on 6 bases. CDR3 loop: CASSLTGKDTGELFF. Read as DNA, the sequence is TGCGCCAGCAGCTTGACAGGGAAGGACACCGGGGAGCTGTTTTTT.